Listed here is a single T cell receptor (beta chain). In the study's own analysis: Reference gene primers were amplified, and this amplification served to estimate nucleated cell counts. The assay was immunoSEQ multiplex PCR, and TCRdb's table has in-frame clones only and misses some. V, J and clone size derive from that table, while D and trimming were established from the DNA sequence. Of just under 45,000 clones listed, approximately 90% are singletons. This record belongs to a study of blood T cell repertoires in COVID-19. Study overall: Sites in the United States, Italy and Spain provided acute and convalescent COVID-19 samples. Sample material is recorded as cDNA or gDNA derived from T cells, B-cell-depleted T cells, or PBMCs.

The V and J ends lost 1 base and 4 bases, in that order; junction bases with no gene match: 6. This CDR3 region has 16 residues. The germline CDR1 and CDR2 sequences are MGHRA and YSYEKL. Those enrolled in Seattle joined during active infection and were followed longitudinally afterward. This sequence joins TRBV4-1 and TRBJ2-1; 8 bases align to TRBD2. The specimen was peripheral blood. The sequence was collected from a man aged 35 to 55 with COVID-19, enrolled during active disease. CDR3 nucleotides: TGCGCCAGCAGCCAAGCTTCGCGGGAGGATTACAATGAGCAGTTCTTC. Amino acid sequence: CASSQASREDYNEQFF.